Listed below are T cell receptor beta chains from one sample, sequenced in a study of blood T cell repertoires in COVID-19. Here immunoSEQ multiplex PCR was the method, and the copy in TCRdb shows in-frame clones only, minus some. The sample records fewer than 80,000 clones, 85% to 90% being singletons. The sample was peripheral blood. These receptors were taken from a human donor in a cohort sampled during active COVID-19. Both conserved end residues are part of each CDR3. D genes are given only for firm matches. Clone size appears in some rows only: once, few, many, or a class for an expanded clone.

TRBD1	TRBJ1-2	NA	TRBV29-1	TGCAGCGGGCGTACCGGGACAGCCTATGGCTACACCTTC	CSGRTGTAYGYTF
TRBD2	TRBJ2-3	NA	TRBV7-9	TGTGCCAGCAGCTTACGCGGGGGTAGCACAGATACGCAGTATTTT	CASSLRGGSTDTQYF
NA	TRBJ1-1	once	TRBV6-6	TGTGCCAGCAGTCGACCACGCCAGGGAAGCCGAGGCACTGAAGCTTTCTTT	CASSRPRQGSRGTEAFF
NA	TRBJ1-1	NA	TRBV6-5	TGTGCCAGCAAGCTGACATCGGGGATGAACACTGAAGCTTTCTTT	CASKLTSGMNTEAFF
TRBD1	TRBJ1-5	once	TRBV12-5	TGTGCTAGTGGTTTGGTACGTTTGGCAGGGGGCTATCAGCCCCAGCATTTT	CASGLVRLAGGYQPQHF
TRBD1	TRBJ2-7	NA	TRBV18	TGTGCCAGCTCACCATTGACAGGGAGCTCCTACGAGCAGTACTTC	CASSPLTGSSYEQYF
TRBD1	TRBJ2-7	once	TRBV5-1	TGCGCCAGCAGCCTCAGACAGACAGGGGTCCAAGCCTACGAGCAGTACTTC	CASSLRQTGVQAYEQYF
TRBD2	TRBJ2-3	NA	TRBV7-2	TGTGCCAGCAGGGTGGGGGGGGACGTAGATACGCAGTATTTT	CASRVGGDVDTQYF
NA	TRBJ1-4	NA	TRBV15	TGTGCCACCAGGGACAGTCTTACACCTAATGAAAAACTGTTTTTT	CATRDSLTPNEKLFF
TRBD2	TRBJ2-1	many	TRBV3-1/TRBV3-2	TGTGCCAGCAGCCAAACCACTAGCGCCGGAGAGTTCAATGAGCAGTTCTTC	CASSQTTSAGEFNEQFF
TRBD2	TRBJ2-1	NA	TRBV3-1/TRBV3-2	TGTGCCAGCAGCCAAGATCTAGTCCGGGAGGGCCTTTCGAGCTCCTACAATGAGCAGTTCTTC	CASSQDLVREGLSSSYNEQFF
TRBD2	TRBJ2-3	once	TRBV10-3	TGTGCCATCAGTGAGCCCCCGGGAAAGCGGGAGACTGGCACAGATACGCAGTATTTT	CAISEPPGKRETGTDTQYF
TRBD1	TRBJ2-5	NA	TRBV24-1	TGTGCCACCAGTGATAGCTACAGGGGTTCTTCACAAGAGACCCAGTACTTC	CATSDSYRGSSQETQYF
TRBD1	TRBJ2-7	NA	TRBV7-8	TGTGCCAGCAGCTACCGGGACAGTCGACAGCAGTACTTC	CASSYRDSRQQYF
NA	TRBJ1-1	once	TRBV27	TGTGCCAGCAGTTTATCCTTGACAGGCCCTGAAGCTTTCTTT	CASSLSLTGPEAFF
NA	TRBJ1-6	NA	TRBV24-1	TGTGCCACCAACCGGAGCTCCTATAATTCACCCCTCCACTTT	CATNRSSYNSPLHF
TRBD1	TRBJ1-5	NA	TRBV19	TGTGCCAGTAGTCGGACAGGGGTAAAAAATCAGCCCCAGCATTTT	CASSRTGVKNQPQHF
NA	TRBJ2-3	NA	TRBV15	TGTGCCACCAGCGCCCGAGGCACGAGAGATACGCAGTATTTT	CATSARGTRDTQYF
TRBD2	TRBJ2-1	NA	TRBV11-2	TGTGCCAGCAGCAGCTTAGCCCCCGGAGTAGCGGGCAATGAGCAGTTCTTC	CASSSLAPGVAGNEQFF
NA	TRBJ2-3	NA	TRBV6-2/TRBV6-3	TGTGCCAGCAGTTACACCCAGGGGTCGGGCACAGATACGCAGTATTTT	CASSYTQGSGTDTQYF
NA	TRBJ2-7	NA	TRBV7-8	TGTGCCAGCAGCTTTTCTAGCGTTCCCCTCGGGGCGGGCGAGCAGTACTTC	CASSFSSVPLGAGEQYF
TRBD1	TRBJ1-1	NA	TRBV15	TGTGCCACCAGCAGTAGACAGGGAGGTACTGAAGCTTTCTTT	CATSSRQGGTEAFF
TRBD2	TRBJ2-7	NA	TRBV28	TGTGCCAGCAGTTCCATTCGTGCGGGAGGGGCATACGAGCAGTACTTC	CASSSIRAGGAYEQYF
TRBD2	TRBJ2-4	NA	TRBV20-1	TGCAGTGCTAGTTACCGAAGCGGGAGTGACATTCAGTACTTC	CSASYRSGSDIQYF
NA	TRBJ2-1	NA	TRBV9	TGTGCCAGCAGCGTAGGGGTAGTGGGGGCTCACAATGAGCAGTTCTTC	CASSVGVVGAHNEQFF
TRBD2	TRBJ2-3	NA	TRBV10-3	TGTGCCATCAGTGAACACACTAGCGGGGGACGGGCAGATACGCAGTATTTT	CAISEHTSGGRADTQYF
TRBD2	TRBJ2-2	once	TRBV7-2	TGTGCCAGCAGCTTAGGCCGGTCTAGCGGGGGGGCGGTCGGGGAGCTGTTTTTT	CASSLGRSSGGAVGELFF
NA	TRBJ1-2	NA	TRBV28	TGTGCCAGTCGGCCGGGGGGGCGCGGTGGCTACACCTTC	CASRPGGRGGYTF
TRBD2	TRBJ2-3	few	TRBV4-1	TGCGCCAGCAGCCAAGTCCCGACTAGCGGGAGTGGAGATACGCAGTATTTT	CASSQVPTSGSGDTQYF
TRBD1	TRBJ1-2	NA	TRBV4-1	TGCGCCAGCAGCCAGTCGGACAGGGCCGATGGCTACACCTTC	CASSQSDRADGYTF
NA	TRBJ2-1	NA	TRBV3-1/TRBV3-2	TGTGCCACTATAACTCGAGGCGGCCATGAGCAGTTCTTC	CATITRGGHEQFF
TRBD2	TRBJ2-7	NA	TRBV7-2	TGTGCCAGCAGCTCGGGGACTAGCGGGAGGATCCACGAGCAGTACTTC	CASSSGTSGRIHEQYF
NA	TRBJ2-1	NA	TRBV27	TGTGCCAGCAGTTCGACAGCCTACAATGAGCAGTTCTTC	CASSSTAYNEQFF
NA	TRBJ1-2	NA	TRBV6-5	TGTGCCAGCACCGTGGGCCTTGGCTATGGCTACACCTTC	CASTVGLGYGYTF
NA	TRBJ1-1	NA	TRBV5-5	TGTGCCAGCAGCTTGGGGGGAGGAACTGAAGCTTTCTTT	CASSLGGGTEAFF
NA	TRBJ2-3	NA	TRBV6-5	TGTGCCAGCAGTTACGGAAGCGGGCGTAACACAGATACGCAGTATTTT	CASSYGSGRNTDTQYF
NA	TRBJ1-1	few	TRBV18	TGTGCCAGCTCACCCGTTCAGGGGCCCCTTGCCATGAACACTGAAGCTTTCTTT	CASSPVQGPLAMNTEAFF
NA	TRBJ1-1	NA	TRBV20-1	TGCAGTGCCGGGAGGGGTTGGGCTTTCTTT	CSAGRGWAFF
NA	TRBJ1-1	NA	TRBV6-5	TGTGCCAGCAGGACCCGGAGACTTAACACTGAAGCTTTCTTT	CASRTRRLNTEAFF
NA	TRBJ1-1	NA	TRBV18	TGTGCCAGCTCAGGCGGGCTGAACACTGAAGCTTTCTTT	CASSGGLNTEAFF
TRBD2	TRBJ2-1	NA	TRBV5-1	TGCGCCAGCAGCTTGCTGAGCGGGGGTGGGAACAATGAGCAGTTCTTC	CASSLLSGGGNNEQFF
TRBD2	TRBJ2-7	NA	TRBV2	TGTGCCAGCAGTCGGACTAGCGGCCCCTACGAGCAGTACTTC	CASSRTSGPYEQYF
NA	TRBJ1-5	NA	TRBV7-9	TGTGCCAGCAGCTTACCAAATCAGCCCCAGCATTTT	CASSLPNQPQHF
NA	TRBJ1-1	NA	TRBV2	TGTGCCAGCATTCCGTCTAAACCGATGAACACTGAAGCTTTCTTT	CASIPSKPMNTEAFF
NA	TRBJ2-7	NA	TRBV5-8	TGTGCCAGCAGCTTGGACGGCTACGAGCAGTACTTC	CASSLDGYEQYF
NA	TRBJ1-6	few	TRBV6-5	TGTGCCAGCAGTTACTCGGGTTTAGGACACACCCTCCACTTT	CASSYSGLGHTLHF
NA	TRBJ1-3	NA	TRBV14	TGTGCCAGCAGCCAAGATCTAGAGAGGGGAAACACCATATATTTT	CASSQDLERGNTIYF
TRBD2	TRBJ2-3	NA	TRBV6-6	TGTGCCAGCAAAGGGACTAGCGGAGATACGCAGTATTTT	CASKGTSGDTQYF
NA	TRBJ2-7	NA	TRBV28	TGTGCCATCCAATCTGGGAGCGGGACACGCGAGCAGTACTTC	CAIQSGSGTREQYF
TRBD2	TRBJ2-1	NA	TRBV4-2	TGTGCCAGCAGCCAAGCAGCGGGAGTCACCTACAATGAGCAGTTCTTC	CASSQAAGVTYNEQFF